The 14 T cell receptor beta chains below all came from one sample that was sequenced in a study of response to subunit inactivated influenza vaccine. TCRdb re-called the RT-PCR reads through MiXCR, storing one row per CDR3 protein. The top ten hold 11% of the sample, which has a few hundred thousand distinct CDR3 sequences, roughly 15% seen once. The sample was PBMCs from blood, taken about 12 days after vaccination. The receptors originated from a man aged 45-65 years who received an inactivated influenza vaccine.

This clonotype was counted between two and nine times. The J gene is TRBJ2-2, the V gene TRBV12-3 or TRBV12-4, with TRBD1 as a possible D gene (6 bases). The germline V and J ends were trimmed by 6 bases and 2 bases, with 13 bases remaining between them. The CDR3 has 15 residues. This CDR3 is CASRKRQDNTGELFF. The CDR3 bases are TGTGCCAGCAGGAAACGACAGGATAACACCGGGGAGCTGTTTTTT.

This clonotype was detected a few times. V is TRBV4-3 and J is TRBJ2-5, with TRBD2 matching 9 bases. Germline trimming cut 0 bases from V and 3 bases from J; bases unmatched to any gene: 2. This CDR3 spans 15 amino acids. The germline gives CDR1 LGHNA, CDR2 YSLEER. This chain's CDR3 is CASSQDRLAEETQYF. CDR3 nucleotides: TGCGCCAGCAGCCAAGATCGACTAGCGGAAGAGACCCAGTACTTC.

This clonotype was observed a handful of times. The chain's CDR3 is CASSHRGSGGELFF. CDR3 sequence (DNA): TGTGCCAGCAGCCATCGCGGTAGTGGCGGGGAGCTGTTTTTT. The chain couples TRBV3-1 to TRBJ2-2, with unresolved D. The CDR3 covers 14 residues. The germline V and J ends were trimmed by 3 bases and 7 bases, with 12 bases remaining between them. Per germline, CDR1 LGHDT and CDR2 YNNKEL (reference sequence).

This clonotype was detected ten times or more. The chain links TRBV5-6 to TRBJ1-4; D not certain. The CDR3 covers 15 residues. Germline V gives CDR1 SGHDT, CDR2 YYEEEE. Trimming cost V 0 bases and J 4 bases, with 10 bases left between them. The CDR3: CASSLGAVYNEKLFF. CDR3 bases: TGTGCCAGCAGCTTGGGGGCAGTATATAATGAAAAACTGTTTTTT.

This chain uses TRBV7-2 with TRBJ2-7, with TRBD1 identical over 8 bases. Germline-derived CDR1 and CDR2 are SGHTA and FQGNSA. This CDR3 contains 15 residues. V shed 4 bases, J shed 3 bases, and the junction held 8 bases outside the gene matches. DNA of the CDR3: TGTGCCAGCAGCTGGGACAGGACAACAATCTACGAGCAGTACTTC. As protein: CASSWDRTTIYEQYF.

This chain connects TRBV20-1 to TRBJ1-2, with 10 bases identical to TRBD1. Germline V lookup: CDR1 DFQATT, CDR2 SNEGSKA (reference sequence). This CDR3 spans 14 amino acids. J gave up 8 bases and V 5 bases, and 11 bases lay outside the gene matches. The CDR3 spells CSAANRDRGLGYTF. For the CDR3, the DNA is TGCAGTGCTGCCAACCGGGACAGGGGTCTCGGCTACACCTTC.

The CDR3 is CASSLGTRLAGGETQYF. The CDR3 DNA sequence: TGTGCCAGCAGCTTAGGTACTCGACTAGCGGGAGGAGAGACCCAGTACTTC. This rearrangement joins TRBV11-3 to TRBJ2-5, with 13 bases identical to TRBD2. CDR3 length: 17 amino acids. The germline gives CDR1 SGHNT, CDR2 YENEEA. Germline trimming cut 1 base from V and 4 bases from J; bases unmatched to any gene: 6. Together with reference TRBV11-3 and TRBJ2-5, the CDR3 gives the full variable domain: EAGVVQSPRYKIIEKKQPVAFWCNPISGHNTLYWYLQNLGQGPELLIRYENEEAVDDSQLPKDRFSAERLKGVDSTLKIQPAELGDSAVYLCASSLGTRLAGGETQYFGPGTRLLVL.

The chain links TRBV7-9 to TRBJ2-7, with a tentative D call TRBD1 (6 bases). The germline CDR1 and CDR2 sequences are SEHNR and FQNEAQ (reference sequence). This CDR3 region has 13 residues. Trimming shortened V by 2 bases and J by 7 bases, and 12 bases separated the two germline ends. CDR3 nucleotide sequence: TGTGCCAGCAGCTTATGGGGGCTGAGGGAGCAGTACTTC. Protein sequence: CASSLWGLREQYF.

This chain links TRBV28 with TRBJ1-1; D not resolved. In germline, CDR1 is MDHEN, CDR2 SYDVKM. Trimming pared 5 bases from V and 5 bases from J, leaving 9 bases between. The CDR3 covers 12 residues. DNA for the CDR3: TGTGCCAGCAGTGGGAGGGTAACTGAAGCTTTCTTT. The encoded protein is CASSGRVTEAFF.

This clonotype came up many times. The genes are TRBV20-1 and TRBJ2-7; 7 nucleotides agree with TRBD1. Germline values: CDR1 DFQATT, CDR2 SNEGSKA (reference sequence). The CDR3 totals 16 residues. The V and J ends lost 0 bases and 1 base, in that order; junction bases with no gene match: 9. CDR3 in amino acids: CSARDWRQGESYEQYF. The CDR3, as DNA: TGCAGTGCTAGAGATTGGCGGCAGGGGGAATCCTACGAGCAGTACTTC.

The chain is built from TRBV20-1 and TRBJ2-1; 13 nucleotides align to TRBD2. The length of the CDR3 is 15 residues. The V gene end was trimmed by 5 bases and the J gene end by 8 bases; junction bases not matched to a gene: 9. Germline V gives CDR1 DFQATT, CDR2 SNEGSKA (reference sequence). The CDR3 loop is CSALRTSGRIDEQFF. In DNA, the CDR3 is TGCAGTGCTCTGCGGACTAGCGGGAGAATAGATGAGCAGTTCTTC.

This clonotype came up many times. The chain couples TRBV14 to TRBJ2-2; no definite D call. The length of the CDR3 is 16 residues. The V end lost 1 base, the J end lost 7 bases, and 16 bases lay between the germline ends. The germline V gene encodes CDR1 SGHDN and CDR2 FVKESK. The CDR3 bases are TGTGCCAGCAGCCAAGGTGCGACGCGCGCATACGGGGAGCTGTTTTTT. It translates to CASSQGATRAYGELFF.

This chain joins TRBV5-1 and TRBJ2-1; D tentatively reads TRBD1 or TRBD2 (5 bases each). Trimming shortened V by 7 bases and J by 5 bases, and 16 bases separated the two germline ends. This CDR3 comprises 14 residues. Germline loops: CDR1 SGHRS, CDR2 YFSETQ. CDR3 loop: CASVRDPNDNEQFF. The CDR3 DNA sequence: TGCGCCAGCGTCCGGGACCCCAACGACAATGAGCAGTTCTTC.

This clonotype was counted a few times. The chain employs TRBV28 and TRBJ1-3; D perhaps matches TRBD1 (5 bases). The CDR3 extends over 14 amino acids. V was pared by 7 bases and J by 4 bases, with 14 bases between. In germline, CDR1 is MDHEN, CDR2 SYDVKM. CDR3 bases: TGTGCCAGCAAAGGGGCCGATAGGGGAAACACCATATATTTT. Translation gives CASKGADRGNTIYF.